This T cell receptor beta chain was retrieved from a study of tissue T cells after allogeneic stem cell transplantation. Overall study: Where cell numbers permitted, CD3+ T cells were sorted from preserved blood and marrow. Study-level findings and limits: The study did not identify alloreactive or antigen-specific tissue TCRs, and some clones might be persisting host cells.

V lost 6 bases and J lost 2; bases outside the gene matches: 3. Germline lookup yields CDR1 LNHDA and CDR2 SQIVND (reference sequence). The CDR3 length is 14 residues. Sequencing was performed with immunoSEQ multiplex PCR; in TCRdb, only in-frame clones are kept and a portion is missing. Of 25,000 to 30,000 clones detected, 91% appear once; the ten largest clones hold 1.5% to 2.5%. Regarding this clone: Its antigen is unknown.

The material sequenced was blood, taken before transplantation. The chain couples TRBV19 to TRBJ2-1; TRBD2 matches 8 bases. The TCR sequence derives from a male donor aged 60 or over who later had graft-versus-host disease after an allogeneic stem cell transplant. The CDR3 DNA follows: TGTGCCAGTAGAAAGCGGGGGCCCTACAATGAGCAGTTCTTC. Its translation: CASRKRGPYNEQFF.